The entry that follows covers one T cell receptor beta chain sequence. TCRdb's table, derived via immunoSEQ multiplex PCR, lists solely in-frame clones and lacks some. The sample lists about 110,000 clones; around 88% were seen once. The sample belongs to a study of control samples from healthy donors and cancer patients. The TCR was taken from a woman in her forties or fifties in good health. Sequencing was done on a sample of blood.

The CDR3 coding sequence is TGTGCCAGCAGCCCTCACAGGGGGCCGAACACTGAAGCTTTCTTT. Protein product: CASSPHRGPNTEAFF. The rearrangement links TRBV13 to TRBJ1-1, with TRBD1 identical over 9 bases. V shed 5 bases and J 1 base; nucleotides not matched to a gene: 5. The germline CDR1 and CDR2 sequences are PRHDT and FYEKMQ (reference sequence). The CDR3 sequence is 15 residues long.